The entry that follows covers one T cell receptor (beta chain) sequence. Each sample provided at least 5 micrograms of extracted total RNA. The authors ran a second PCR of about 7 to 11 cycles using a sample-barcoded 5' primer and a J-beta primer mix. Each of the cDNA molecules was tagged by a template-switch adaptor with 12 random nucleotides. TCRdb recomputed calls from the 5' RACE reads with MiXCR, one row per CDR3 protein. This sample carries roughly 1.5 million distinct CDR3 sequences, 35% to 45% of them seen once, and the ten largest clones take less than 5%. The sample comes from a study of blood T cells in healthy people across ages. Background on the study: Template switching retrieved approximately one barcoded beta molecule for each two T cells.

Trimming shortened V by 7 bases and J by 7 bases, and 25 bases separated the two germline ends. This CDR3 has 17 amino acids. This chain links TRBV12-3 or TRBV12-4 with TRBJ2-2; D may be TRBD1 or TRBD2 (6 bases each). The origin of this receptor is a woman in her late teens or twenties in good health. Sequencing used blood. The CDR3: CASIKTSGGQGDGELFF. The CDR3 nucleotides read TGTGCCAGCATTAAAACGTCCGGGGGCCAGGGTGACGGGGAGCTGTTTTTT.